Presented here are 28 T cell receptor beta chains from one specimen sequenced in a study of monozygotic twins with inflammatory bowel disease. TCRdb reworked the 5' RACE reads into one entry per CDR3 protein, no DNA. This sample's table reports about 380,000 distinct CDR3 sequences. The sequencing input was blood. The receptor set was obtained from a human donor with ulcerative colitis or Crohn's disease, or a healthy co-twin of an affected twin (not recorded which).

This chain connects TRBV4-1 to TRBJ2-7; the D gene TCRdb calls, TRBD1, cannot be checked with no DNA. This CDR3 spans 15 amino acids. The germline gives CDR1 MGHRA, CDR2 YSYEKL. The CDR3 reads CASSQVGTALFEQYF.

The chain carries TRBV4-2 and TRBJ2-7; TCRdb outputs TRBD2, but without DNA this stays unchecked. CDR1 is LGHNA and CDR2 is YNFKEQ in the germline V gene. The CDR3 covers 14 residues. The CDR3 spells CASSQRRDRSEQYF.

The chain is built from TRBV29-1 and TRBJ2-7; the TCRdb call, TRBD1, lacks DNA for checking. The CDR3 spans 12 residues. Germline loops: CDR1 SQVTM, CDR2 ANQGSEA. CDR3 protein: CSVVDRLHEQYF.

This rearrangement joins TRBV4-1 to TRBJ2-7; absent DNA, TCRdb's TRBD1 call cannot be checked. The germline gives CDR1 MGHRA, CDR2 YSYEKL. The CDR3 sequence is 15 residues long. CDR3 region: CASSHQTGPTYEQYF.

This chain uses TRBV19 with TRBJ2-7; the D call of TRBD1 rests on TCRdb alone, since no DNA is present to check it. The CDR3 extends over 14 amino acids. Germline V gene lookup returns CDR1 LNHDA and CDR2 SQIVND (reference sequence). The CDR3 spells CASSIDGQTYEQYF. The complete variable domain, with remaining parts taken from reference TRBV19 and TRBJ2-7, reads DGGITQSPKYLFRKEGQNVTLSCEQNLNHDAMYWYRQDPGQGLRLIYYSQIVNDFQKGDIAEGYSVSREKKESFPLTVTSAQKNPTAFYLCASSIDGQTYEQYFGPGTRLTVT.

The chain is built from TRBV3-1 and TRBJ2-2; TCRdb designates TRBD1, a call that cannot be tested without DNA. In germline, CDR1 is LGHDT, CDR2 YNNKEL (reference sequence). The CDR3 covers 14 residues. The CDR3 sequence is CASTTGEAIGELFF.

The V call is TRBV4-1, the J call TRBJ1-1; TCRdb designates TRBD1, a call that cannot be tested without DNA. Germline CDR1 reads MGHRA; CDR2 reads YSYEKL. This CDR3 spans 16 amino acids. The CDR3 spells CASSQDRQDRVTEAFF.

The genes are TRBV4-3 and TRBJ2-6. The CDR3 sequence is 18 residues long. In germline, CDR1 is LGHNA, CDR2 YSLEER. CDR3 in amino acids: CASSQDTGPSSGANVLTF.

CDR3 sequence: CASSQVPSGVGETQYF. This chain joins TRBV4-3 and TRBJ2-5; the TRBD2 assignment by TCRdb is unverifiable without DNA. There are 16 residues in the CDR3. Germline loops: CDR1 LGHNA, CDR2 YSLEER.

The chain has TRBV24-1 and TRBJ1-1; TCRdb reports TRBD1, a call that lacks DNA to check it against. CDR1 KGHDR and CDR2 SFDVKD come from the germline V gene. The CDR3 is made up of 15 amino acids. The CDR3 loop reads CATSDNRGSGTEAFF.

This rearrangement joins TRBV9 to TRBJ2-6; with no DNA, the TCRdb D assignment of TRBD1 cannot be verified. The CDR3 contains 17 residues. Germline CDR1 and CDR2: SGDLS and YYNGEE. The CDR3 spells CASSVGQGARGANVLTF.

The chain carries TRBV9 and TRBJ2-2; TCRdb lists TRBD1, though no DNA is available to test this call. The CDR3 runs 15 residues. Germline V gene sequence: CDR1 SGDLS, CDR2 YYNGEE. The CDR3 spells CASSVRDRNTGELFF.

The V gene is TRBV29-1, the J gene TRBJ2-2; the D gene TCRdb calls, TRBD1, cannot be checked with no DNA. CDR1 SQVTM and CDR2 ANQGSEA come from the germline V gene. This CDR3 has 12 residues. CDR3 sequence: CSYRANTGELFF.

The genes are TRBV5-8 and TRBJ1-2. This CDR3 is built from 12 residues. Germline V gives CDR1 SGHTS, CDR2 YDEGEE. The CDR3 spells CASNQFSDGYTF.

The chain uses TRBV5-1 and TRBJ2-4; TCRdb proposes TRBD1, but this gene call is untestable without DNA. The CDR3 consists of 21 residues. Germline CDR1 is SGHRS and CDR2 is YFSETQ. The CDR3 region is CASRDPLAVRQGEPSKNIQYF. Variable domain in full (rest from reference TRBV5-1 and TRBJ2-4): KAGVTQTPRYLIKTRGQQVTLSCSPISGHRSVSWYQQTPGQGLQFLFEYFSETQRNKGNFPGRFSGRQFSNSRSEMNVSTLELGDSALYLCASRDPLAVRQGEPSKNIQYFGAGTRLSVL.

The chain carries TRBV5-1 and TRBJ2-7; TCRdb proposes TRBD2, but this gene call is untestable without DNA. Germline V gene lookup returns CDR1 SGHRS and CDR2 YFSETQ. CDR3 size: 16 residues. CDR3 amino acids: CASSLSLAGEADEQYF.

The chain carries TRBV7-9 and TRBJ2-5; TCRdb gives TRBD2 as the D gene, but with no DNA this cannot be confirmed. Looked up from germline, CDR1 is SEHNR and CDR2 is FQNEAQ (reference sequence). The CDR3 extends over 17 amino acids. The CDR3 sequence: CASTLIITGTTKETQYF.

The CDR3 loop is CASSLGSGQGTDTQYF. J is TRBJ2-3 and V is TRBV5-4; the D call from TCRdb, TRBD1, cannot be confirmed without DNA. The CDR3 has 16 residues. CDR1 is SGHNT, CDR2 YYREEE, per germline (reference sequence).

The chain is built from TRBV5-1 and TRBJ1-1; checking the TCRdb D call of TRBD1 is not possible without DNA. CDR1 is SGHRS, CDR2 YFSETQ, per germline. The CDR3 has 13 residues. The chain's CDR3 is CASSGVSDTEAFF.

The rearrangement joins TRBV19 to TRBJ1-5; the TCRdb call, TRBD1, lacks DNA for checking. Germline CDR1 is LNHDA and CDR2 is SQIVND (reference sequence). The CDR3 is 16 amino acids. CDR3 protein: CASSPSRGTGALPQHF.

The chain joins TRBV3-1 to TRBJ2-1. Germline loops: CDR1 LGHDT, CDR2 YNNKEL (reference sequence). The CDR3 covers 12 residues. The CDR3 protein is CASSQRVGEQFF.

V and J are TRBV18 and TRBJ1-1. The CDR3 totals 12 residues. Germline CDR1 reads KGHSH; CDR2 reads LQKENI. CDR3: CASSPQGSEAFF. Full variable domain (remainder filled in from reference TRBV18 and TRBJ1-1): NAGVMQNPRHLVRRRGQEARLRCSPMKGHSHVYWYRQLPEEGLKFMVYLQKENIIDESGMPKERFSAEFPKEGPSILRIQQVVRGDSAAYFCASSPQGSEAFFGQGTRLTVV.

This rearrangement joins TRBV5-4 to TRBJ2-1; lacking DNA, the TRBD1 call made by TCRdb goes unchecked. CDR1 SGHNT and CDR2 YYREEE come from the germline V gene (reference sequence). The CDR3 has 16 amino acids. Here the CDR3 reads CASSLEPGLTYNEQFF.

V and J are TRBV20-1 and TRBJ2-7. The length of the CDR3 is 12 residues. Germline loops: CDR1 DFQATT, CDR2 SNEGSKA (reference sequence). Here the CDR3 reads CSARYQTYEQYF.

The chain has TRBV19 and TRBJ1-1; TCRdb indicates TRBD1, and absent DNA this call remains unverified. CDR1 is LNHDA, CDR2 SQIVND, per germline (reference sequence). The CDR3 spans 12 residues. CDR3 loop: CASSWGRPGAFF.

This rearrangement joins TRBV5-1 to TRBJ2-3; TCRdb lists TRBD1, though no DNA is available to test this call. This CDR3 region has 15 residues. From germline, CDR1 is SGHRS and CDR2 YFSETQ. CDR3 loop: CASSLVVTGYDTQYF. Full variable domain (rest looked up from reference TRBV5-1 and TRBJ2-3): KAGVTQTPRYLIKTRGQQVTLSCSPISGHRSVSWYQQTPGQGLQFLFEYFSETQRNKGNFPGRFSGRQFSNSRSEMNVSTLELGDSALYLCASSLVVTGYDTQYFGPGTRLTVL.

The chain links TRBV7-8 to TRBJ2-1; there is no DNA to check the TCRdb D call of TRBD2. The CDR3 loop spans 15 amino acids. In germline, CDR1 is SGHVS, CDR2 FQNEAQ. The CDR3 protein is CASSLAAEGYNEQFF.

The rearrangement links TRBV6-6 to TRBJ2-7. CDR3 length: 14 residues. Germline assignment: CDR1 MNHNY and CDR2 SVGAGI (reference sequence). The CDR3 is CASIQEGRTYEQYF.